These 8 T cell receptor beta chains were all obtained from the same sample, sequenced in a study of CD8 T cells in ankylosing spondylitis (dated by TCRdb to the late 2010s). The library was produced with 5' RACE. TCRdb names Illumina HiSeq 2500 as the instrument used. Through fastp at Q25 and MiXCR, TCRdb rebuilt clones from the public reads, retaining in-frame beta chains. Every distinct CDR3 protein forms one entry, paired with its most common genes and DNA. The table for this sample lists 300,000 to 400,000 distinct CDR3 sequences; about 15% of them were counted only once. The ten largest clones take up about 1% of the sample. Material for sequencing was blood, either unsorted or a sorted T cell fraction (not recorded which). These receptors originate from a male donor with ankylosing spondylitis or in good health (not recorded which).

V usage is TRBV6-1 and J usage is TRBJ2-7; no clear D gene. The V end was cut by 11 bases, the J end by 4 bases, with 21 bases between. Germline V gene data show CDR1 as MNHNS and CDR2 as SASEGT. This CDR3 is built from 14 residues. The CDR3 DNA reads as TGTGCCTGTATACAGCAAGGGCCACCGTACGAGCAGTACTTC. This encodes CACIQQGPPYEQYF.

This clonotype has a handful of counts. V is TRBV27 and J is TRBJ2-3; D is undetermined. V gave up 3 bases and J gave up 0 bases, with 4 bases separating them. The germline V gene has CDR1 MNHEY and CDR2 SMNVEV (reference sequence). The CDR3 consists of 13 residues. The CDR3 reads CASSFRSTDTQYF. The CDR3 nucleotides are TGTGCCAGCAGTTTTCGGAGCACAGATACGCAGTATTTT.

The J gene is TRBJ2-7, the V gene TRBV5-1; no clear D. The V end was cut by 1 base, the J end by 2 bases, with 10 bases between. The CDR3 sequence is 14 residues long. Per the germline V gene, CDR1 is SGHRS and CDR2 is YFSETQ. In DNA form, the CDR3 reads TGCGCCAGCAGCTTGTCAGTGGAGACCTACGAGCAGTACTTC. Translating it yields CASSLSVETYEQYF.

This clonotype was seen many times. The V call is TRBV12-3 or TRBV12-4, the J call TRBJ2-3; D uncertain. The CDR3 runs to 13 residues. Deletions cut 5 bases from V and 2 bases from J, with 8 bases between. The CDR3: CASSIGDTDTQYF. In DNA form, the CDR3 reads TGTGCCAGCAGTATTGGGGACACAGATACGCAGTATTTT.

The sample holds a few counts of this clonotype. This sequence joins TRBV4-1 and TRBJ2-7; the match to TRBD1 covers 7 bases. Germline-derived CDR1 and CDR2 are MGHRA and YSYEKL. The length of the CDR3 is 14 residues. Trimming cost V 5 bases and J 2 bases; bases outside gene matches: 6. CDR3 protein: CASSAQTGPYEQYF. For the CDR3, the DNA is TGCGCCAGCAGCGCACAGACAGGGCCCTACGAGCAGTACTTC.

V and J are TRBV7-9 and TRBJ2-3; D unclear. The CDR3 is 15 amino acids. The ends were cut back, 5 bases at V and 1 base at J, with 13 bases in the middle. Germline CDR1 and CDR2: SEHNR and FQNEAQ (reference sequence). The CDR3 sequence: CASSPADWGTDTQYF. The DNA of the CDR3 is TGTGCCAGCAGCCCAGCCGATTGGGGCACAGATACGCAGTATTTT. The variable domain in full, with the rest retrieved from reference TRBV7-9 and TRBJ2-3, is DTGVSQNPRHKITKRGQNVTFRCDPISEHNRLYWYRQTLGQGPEFLTYFQNEAQLEKSRLLSDRFSAERPKGSFSTLEIQRTEQGDSAMYLCASSPADWGTDTQYFGPGTRLTVL.

This clonotype was seen a handful of times. The chain links TRBV27 to TRBJ2-6; possibly TRBD1 or TRBD2 for D (6 bases each). The CDR3 spans 15 residues. CDR1 MNHEY and CDR2 SMNVEV come from the germline V gene (reference sequence). V lost 6 bases and J lost 0, with 9 bases in between. CDR3 in amino acids: CASRQGGSGANVLTF. For the CDR3, the DNA is TGTGCCAGCAGACAGGGAGGCTCTGGGGCCAACGTCCTGACTTTC.

The genes are TRBV5-1 and TRBJ2-1; the match to TRBD1 covers 11 bases. The germline gives CDR1 SGHRS, CDR2 YFSETQ. The CDR3 covers 14 residues. Germline trimming cut 3 bases from V and 7 bases from J; bases unmatched to any gene: 3. The CDR3 coding sequence is TGCGCCAGCAGCTCCGGGACAGGGGGTAATGAGCAGTTCTTC. It yields the protein CASSSGTGGNEQFF.